The 4 T cell receptor beta chains below all came from one sample that was sequenced in a study of blood T cell repertoires in COVID-19. Only in-frame clones appear in the TCRdb table, and some are missing; sequencing was by immunoSEQ multiplex PCR. The repertoire consists of tens of thousands of clones, with around 82% occurring once and the leading ten covering roughly 6%. What was sequenced was peripheral blood. The receptors shown here come from a human donor in a cohort sampled during active COVID-19.

This clone has only a few counts. V gene TRBV7-9 combines with J gene TRBJ1-5; D is possibly TRBD1 (5 bases). The CDR3 length is 14 residues. Germline values: CDR1 SEHNR, CDR2 FQNEAQ (reference sequence). Trimming cost V 4 bases and J 0 bases, with 7 bases left between them. The CDR3 sequence: CASSSGGSNQPQHF. In DNA, the CDR3 is TGTGCCAGCAGCTCCGGGGGTAGCAATCAGCCCCAGCATTTT. Full variable domain (rest looked up from reference TRBV7-9 and TRBJ1-5): DTGVSQNPRHKITKRGQNVTFRCDPISEHNRLYWYRQTLGQGPEFLTYFQNEAQLEKSRLLSDRFSAERPKGSFSTLEIQRTEQGDSAMYLCASSSGGSNQPQHFGDGTRLSIL.

The chain employs TRBV29-1 and TRBJ2-3, with 13 bases that match TRBD2. The V gene's germline CDR1 is SQVTM and CDR2 ANQGSEA. This CDR3 contains 15 residues. With 6 bases clipped from V and 3 bases from J, the junction kept 6 bases outside the gene matches. The CDR3 DNA sequence: TGCAGCGTGGGACTAGCGGGGTCGTTGACAGATACGCAGTATTTT. Translation: CSVGLAGSLTDTQYF.

This clone has just one count. The chain is built from TRBV28 and TRBJ1-5, with 7 bases lining up with TRBD1. V shed 5 bases and J 5 bases; nucleotides not matched to a gene: 6. Germline loops: CDR1 MDHEN, CDR2 SYDVKM. The CDR3 loop spans 14 amino acids. The CDR3 DNA reads TGTGCCAGCAGTCCCCGACAGGGCCATCAGCCCCAGCATTTT. Amino acid sequence: CASSPRQGHQPQHF.

V gene TRBV27 combines with J gene TRBJ2-3; D not resolved. The germline CDR1 and CDR2 sequences are MNHEY and SMNVEV (reference sequence). The germline V and J ends were trimmed by 6 bases and 2 bases, with 12 bases remaining between them. The length of the CDR3 is 14 residues. The CDR3 DNA follows: TGTGCCAGCAGACCCGGTGTGTACACAGATACGCAGTATTTT. Encoded protein: CASRPGVYTDTQYF.